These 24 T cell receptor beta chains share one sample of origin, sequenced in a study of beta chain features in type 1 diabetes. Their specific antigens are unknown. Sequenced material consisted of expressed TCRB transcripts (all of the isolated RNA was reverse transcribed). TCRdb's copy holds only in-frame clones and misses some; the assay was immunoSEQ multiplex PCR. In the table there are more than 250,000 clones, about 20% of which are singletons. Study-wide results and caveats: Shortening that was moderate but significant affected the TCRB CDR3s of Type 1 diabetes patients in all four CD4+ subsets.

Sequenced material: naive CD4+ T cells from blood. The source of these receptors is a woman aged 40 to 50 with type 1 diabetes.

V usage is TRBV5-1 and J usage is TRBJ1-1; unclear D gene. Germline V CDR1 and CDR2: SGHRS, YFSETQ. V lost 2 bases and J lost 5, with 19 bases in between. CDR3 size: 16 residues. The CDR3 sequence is CASSLRPAGEGTEAFF. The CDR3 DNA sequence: TGCGCCAGCAGCTTAAGGCCAGCGGGAGAAGGGACTGAAGCTTTCTTT.

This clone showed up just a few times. The CDR3 here is CAWAGESGTEAFF. The CDR3 bases are TGTGCCTGGGCAGGGGAGTCGGGCACTGAAGCTTTCTTT. The chain joins TRBV30 to TRBJ1-1, with a possible D match to TRBD1 (6 bases). The CDR3 contains 13 residues. The germline V gene encodes CDR1 GTSNPN and CDR2 SVGIG (reference sequence). V was pared by 5 bases and J by 4 bases, with 14 bases between.

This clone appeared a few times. Written as DNA, the CDR3 is TGTGCCAGCAGTGAAGCAGGGGGTGGCTATGGCTACACCTTC. Encoded protein: CASSEAGGGYGYTF. The V gene is TRBV2, the J gene TRBJ1-2, with a weak D call TRBD1 (6 bases). Germline V gene sequence: CDR1 SNHLY, CDR2 FYNNEI. The CDR3 extends over 14 amino acids. With 0 bases removed from V and 4 bases from J, the gap between germline ends came to 9 bases.

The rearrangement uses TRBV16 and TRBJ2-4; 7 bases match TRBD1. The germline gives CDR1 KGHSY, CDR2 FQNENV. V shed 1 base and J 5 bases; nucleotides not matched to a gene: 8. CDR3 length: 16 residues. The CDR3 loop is CASSQFIGDRENIQYF. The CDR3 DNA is TGTGCCAGCAGCCAATTCATTGGCGACAGGGAAAACATTCAGTACTTC.

Written as DNA, the CDR3 is TGTGCCAGCAGCGTAGAAGGGGGCTCGTACACCGGGGAGCTGTTTTTT. Amino acids: CASSVEGGSYTGELFF. J is TRBJ2-2 and V is TRBV9, with TRBD1 matching over 7 bases. Germline lookup yields CDR1 SGDLS and CDR2 YYNGEE. V was pared by 0 bases and J by 3 bases, with 5 bases of the junction left unmatched. This CDR3 contains 16 residues.

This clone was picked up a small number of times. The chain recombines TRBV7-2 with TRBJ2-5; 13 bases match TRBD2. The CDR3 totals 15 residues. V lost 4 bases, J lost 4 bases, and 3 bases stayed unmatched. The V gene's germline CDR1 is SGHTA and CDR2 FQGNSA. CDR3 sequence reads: CASSSRLAGGETQYF. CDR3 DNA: TGTGCCAGCAGCTCCAGACTAGCGGGAGGAGAGACCCAGTACTTC.

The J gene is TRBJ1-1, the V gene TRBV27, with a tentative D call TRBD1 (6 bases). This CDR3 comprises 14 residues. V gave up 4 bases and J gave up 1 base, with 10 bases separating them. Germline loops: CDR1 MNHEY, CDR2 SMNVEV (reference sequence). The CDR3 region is CASSYREGNTEAFF. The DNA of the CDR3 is TGTGCCAGCAGTTACAGGGAGGGGAACACTGAAGCTTTCTTT.

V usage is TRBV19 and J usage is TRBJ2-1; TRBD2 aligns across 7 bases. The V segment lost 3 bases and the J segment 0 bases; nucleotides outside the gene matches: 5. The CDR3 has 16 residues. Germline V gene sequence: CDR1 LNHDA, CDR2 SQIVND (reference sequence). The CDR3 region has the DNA TGTGCCAGTAGTATTACTAGCGCAAGCTCCTACAATGAGCAGTTCTTC. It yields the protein CASSITSASSYNEQFF.

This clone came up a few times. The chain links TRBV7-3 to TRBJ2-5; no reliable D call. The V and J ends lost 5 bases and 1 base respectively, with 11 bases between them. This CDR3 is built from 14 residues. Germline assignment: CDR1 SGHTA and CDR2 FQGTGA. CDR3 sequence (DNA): TGTGCCAGCAGCAACCGGGTCGGCCAAGAGACCCAGTACTTC. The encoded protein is CASSNRVGQETQYF.

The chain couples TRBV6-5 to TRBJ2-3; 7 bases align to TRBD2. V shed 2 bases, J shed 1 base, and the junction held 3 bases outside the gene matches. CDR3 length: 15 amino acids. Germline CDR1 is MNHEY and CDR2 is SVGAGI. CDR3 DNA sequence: TGTGCCAGCAGTTACGAAGGGAGGGGCACAGATACGCAGTATTTT. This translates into CASSYEGRGTDTQYF.

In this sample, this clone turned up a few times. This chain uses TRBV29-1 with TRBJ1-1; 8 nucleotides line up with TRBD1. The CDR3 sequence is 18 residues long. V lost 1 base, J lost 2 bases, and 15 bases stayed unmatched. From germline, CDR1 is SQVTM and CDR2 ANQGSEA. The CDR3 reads CSVEGRIGQGRGNTEAFF. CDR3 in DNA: TGCAGCGTTGAAGGTCGGATCGGACAGGGAAGGGGCAACACTGAAGCTTTCTTT.

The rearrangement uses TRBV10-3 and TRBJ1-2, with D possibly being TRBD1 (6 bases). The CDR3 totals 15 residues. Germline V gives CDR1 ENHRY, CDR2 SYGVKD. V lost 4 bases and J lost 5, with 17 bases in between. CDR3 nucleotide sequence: TGTGCCATCAGTGGCCAGATACAGGGTGGATATGGCTACACCTTC. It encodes CAISGQIQGGYGYTF.

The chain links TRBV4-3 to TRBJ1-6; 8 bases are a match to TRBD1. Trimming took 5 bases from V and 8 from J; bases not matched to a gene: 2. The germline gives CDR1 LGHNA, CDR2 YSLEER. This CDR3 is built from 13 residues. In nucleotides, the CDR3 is TGCGCCAGCAGCAACAGGGGGGATTCACCCCTCCACTTT. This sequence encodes CASSNRGDSPLHF.

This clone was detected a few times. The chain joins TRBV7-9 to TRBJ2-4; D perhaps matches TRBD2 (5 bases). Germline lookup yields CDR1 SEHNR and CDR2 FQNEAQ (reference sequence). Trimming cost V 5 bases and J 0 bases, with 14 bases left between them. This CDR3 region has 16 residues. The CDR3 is CASSGSFSLAKNIQYF. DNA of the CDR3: TGTGCCAGCAGCGGGAGCTTTTCCCTAGCCAAAAACATTCAGTACTTC.

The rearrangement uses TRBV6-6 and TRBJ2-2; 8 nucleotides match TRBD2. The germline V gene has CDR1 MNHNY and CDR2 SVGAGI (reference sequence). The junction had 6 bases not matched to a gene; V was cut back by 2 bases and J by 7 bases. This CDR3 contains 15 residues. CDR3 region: CASSYLGGVGGELFF. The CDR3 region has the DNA TGTGCCAGCAGTTACCTCGGGGGGGTCGGCGGGGAGCTGTTTTTT.

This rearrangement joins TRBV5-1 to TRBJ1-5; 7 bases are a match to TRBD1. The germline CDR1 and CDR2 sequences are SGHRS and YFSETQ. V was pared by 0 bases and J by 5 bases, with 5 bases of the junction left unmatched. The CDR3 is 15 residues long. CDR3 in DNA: TGCGCCAGCAGCTTGGGAGGGGGCCCCGATCAGCCCCAGCATTTT. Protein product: CASSLGGGPDQPQHF.

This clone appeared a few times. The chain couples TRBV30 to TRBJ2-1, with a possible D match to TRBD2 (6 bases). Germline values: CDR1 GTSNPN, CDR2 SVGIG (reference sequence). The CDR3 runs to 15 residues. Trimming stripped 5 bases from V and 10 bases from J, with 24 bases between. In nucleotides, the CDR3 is TGTGCCTGGGATAGGAGCGGGCCCCGCCTGGGGGAGCAGTTCTTC. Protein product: CAWDRSGPRLGEQFF.

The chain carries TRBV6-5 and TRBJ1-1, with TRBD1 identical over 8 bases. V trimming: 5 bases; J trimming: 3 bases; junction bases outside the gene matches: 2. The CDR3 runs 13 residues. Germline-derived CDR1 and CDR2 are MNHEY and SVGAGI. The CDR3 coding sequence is TGTGCCAGCAGTCTACAGGGGGACACTGAAGCTTTCTTT. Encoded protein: CASSLQGDTEAFF.

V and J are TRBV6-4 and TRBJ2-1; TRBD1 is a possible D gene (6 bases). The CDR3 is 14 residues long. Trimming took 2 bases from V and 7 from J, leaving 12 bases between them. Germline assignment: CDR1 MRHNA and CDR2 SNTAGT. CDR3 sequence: CASSDEPQGNEQFF. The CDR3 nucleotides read TGTGCCAGCAGTGACGAGCCCCAGGGGAATGAGCAGTTCTTC.

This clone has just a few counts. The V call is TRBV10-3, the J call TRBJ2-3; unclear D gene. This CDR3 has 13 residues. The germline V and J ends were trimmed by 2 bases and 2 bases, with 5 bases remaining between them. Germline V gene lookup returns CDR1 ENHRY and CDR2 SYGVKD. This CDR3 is CAISEPFTDTQYF. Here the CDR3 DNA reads TGTGCCATCAGTGAGCCCTTCACAGATACGCAGTATTTT.

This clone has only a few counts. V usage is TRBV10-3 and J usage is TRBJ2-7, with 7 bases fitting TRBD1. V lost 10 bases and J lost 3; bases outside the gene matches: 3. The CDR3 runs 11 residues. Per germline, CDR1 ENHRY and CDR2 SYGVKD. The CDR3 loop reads CATGTDYEQYF. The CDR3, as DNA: TGTGCCACCGGGACAGACTACGAGCAGTACTTC.

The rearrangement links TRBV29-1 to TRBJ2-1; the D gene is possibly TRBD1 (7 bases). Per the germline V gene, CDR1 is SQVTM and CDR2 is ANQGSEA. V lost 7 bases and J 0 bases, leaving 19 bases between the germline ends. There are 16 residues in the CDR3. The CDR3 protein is CSARAYQGGSYNEQFF. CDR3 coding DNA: TGCAGCGCCCGTGCCTACCAGGGGGGCTCCTACAATGAGCAGTTCTTC.

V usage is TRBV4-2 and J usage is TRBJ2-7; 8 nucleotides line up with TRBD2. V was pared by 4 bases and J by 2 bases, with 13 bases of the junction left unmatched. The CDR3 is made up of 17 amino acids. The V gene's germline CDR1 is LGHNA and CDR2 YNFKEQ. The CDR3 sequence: CASSRHVSGENPYEQYF. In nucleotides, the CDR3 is TGTGCCAGCAGCCGGCACGTTAGCGGGGAGAACCCCTACGAGCAGTACTTC.

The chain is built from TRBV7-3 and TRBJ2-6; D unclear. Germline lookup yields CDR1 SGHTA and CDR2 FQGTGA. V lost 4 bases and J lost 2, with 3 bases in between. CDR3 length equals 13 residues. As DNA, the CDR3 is TGTGCCAGCAGCTCAGCTGGGGCCAACGTCCTGACTTTC. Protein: CASSSAGANVLTF.